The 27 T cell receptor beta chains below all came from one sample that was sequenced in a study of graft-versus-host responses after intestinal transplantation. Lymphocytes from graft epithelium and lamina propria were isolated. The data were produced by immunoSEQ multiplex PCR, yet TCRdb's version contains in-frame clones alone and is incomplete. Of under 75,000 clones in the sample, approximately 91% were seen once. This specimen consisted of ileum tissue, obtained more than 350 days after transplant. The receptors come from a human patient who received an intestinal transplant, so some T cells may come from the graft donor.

CDR3 nucleotide sequence: TGTGCCAGCAGCTTAGAACCTGGACAGGGGGCGAGAAGCTACGAGCAGTACTTC. This translates into CASSLEPGQGARSYEQYF. This chain connects TRBV7-9 to TRBJ2-7; TRBD1 matches 11 bases. The V segment lost 1 base and the J segment 3 bases; nucleotides outside the gene matches: 11. Germline V gene data show CDR1 as SEHNR and CDR2 as FQNEAQ (reference sequence). The CDR3 consists of 18 residues.

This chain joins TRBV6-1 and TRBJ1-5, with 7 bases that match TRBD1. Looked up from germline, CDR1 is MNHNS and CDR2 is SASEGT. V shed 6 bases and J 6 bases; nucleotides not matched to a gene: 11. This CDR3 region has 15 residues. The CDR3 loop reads CASREIGGAGQPQHF. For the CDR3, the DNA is TGTGCCAGCAGGGAGATAGGGGGCGCGGGTCAGCCCCAGCATTTT.

CDR3 in amino acids: CASRIYPGRNTEAFF. The CDR3 nucleotides read TGTGCCAGCAGGATTTACCCTGGGCGGAACACTGAAGCTTTCTTT. V is TRBV2 and J is TRBJ1-1, with D unclear. The germline V gene has CDR1 SNHLY and CDR2 FYNNEI. V was clipped by 6 bases and J by 1 base, with 15 bases between them. The CDR3 contains 15 residues.

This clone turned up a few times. In DNA, the CDR3 is TGTGCCAGCAGTGAATGGTGGAGCAGCTTCTCTTACGAGCAGTACTTC. This encodes CASSEWWSSFSYEQYF. This chain joins TRBV6-1 and TRBJ2-7; D not resolved. Germline V gene sequence: CDR1 MNHNS, CDR2 SASEGT. CDR3 length: 16 amino acids. Trimming pared 2 bases from V and 4 bases from J, leaving 18 bases between.

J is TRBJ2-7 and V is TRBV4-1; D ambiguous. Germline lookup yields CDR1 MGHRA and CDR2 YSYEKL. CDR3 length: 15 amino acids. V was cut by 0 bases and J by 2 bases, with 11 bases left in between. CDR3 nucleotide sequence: TGCGCCAGCAGCCAAGATCCAACAGCCACCTACGAGCAGTACTTC. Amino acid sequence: CASSQDPTATYEQYF.

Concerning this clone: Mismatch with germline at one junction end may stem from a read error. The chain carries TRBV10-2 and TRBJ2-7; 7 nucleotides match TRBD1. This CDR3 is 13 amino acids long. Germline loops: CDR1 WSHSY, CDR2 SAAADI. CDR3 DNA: TGCGCCAGCAAGGCCGGGACAGCCTACGGGCAGTACTTC. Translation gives CASKAGTAYGQYF.

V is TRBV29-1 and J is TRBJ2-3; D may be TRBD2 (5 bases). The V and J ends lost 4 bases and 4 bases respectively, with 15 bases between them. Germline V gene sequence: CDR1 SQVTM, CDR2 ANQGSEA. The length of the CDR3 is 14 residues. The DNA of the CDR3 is TGCAGCGTTGCAGGCCTGAGGGTCCCAGATACGCAGTATTTT. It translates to CSVAGLRVPDTQYF.

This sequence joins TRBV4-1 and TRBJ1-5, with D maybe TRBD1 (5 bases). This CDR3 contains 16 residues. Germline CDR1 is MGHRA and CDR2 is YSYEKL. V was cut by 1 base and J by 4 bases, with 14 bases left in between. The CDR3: CASSQGAGNMNQPQHF. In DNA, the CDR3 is TGCGCCAGCAGCCAAGGGGCAGGGAATATGAATCAGCCCCAGCATTTT.

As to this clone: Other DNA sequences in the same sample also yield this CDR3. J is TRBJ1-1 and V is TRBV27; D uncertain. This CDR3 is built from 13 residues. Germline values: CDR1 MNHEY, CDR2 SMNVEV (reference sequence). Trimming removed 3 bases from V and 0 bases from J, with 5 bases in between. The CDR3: CASSLVVNTEAFF. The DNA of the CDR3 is TGTGCCAGCAGTTTGGTAGTGAACACTGAAGCTTTCTTT.

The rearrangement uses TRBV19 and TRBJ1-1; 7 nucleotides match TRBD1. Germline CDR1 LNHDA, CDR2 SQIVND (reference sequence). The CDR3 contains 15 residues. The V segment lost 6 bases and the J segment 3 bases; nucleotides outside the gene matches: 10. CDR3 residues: CASSRIDRVYTEAFF. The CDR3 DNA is TGTGCCAGTAGCCGCATCGACAGGGTCTACACTGAAGCTTTCTTT. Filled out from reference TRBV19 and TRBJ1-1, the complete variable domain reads DGGITQSPKYLFRKEGQNVTLSCEQNLNHDAMYWYRQDPGQGLRLIYYSQIVNDFQKGDIAEGYSVSREKKESFPLTVTSAQKNPTAFYLCASSRIDRVYTEAFFGQGTRLTVV.

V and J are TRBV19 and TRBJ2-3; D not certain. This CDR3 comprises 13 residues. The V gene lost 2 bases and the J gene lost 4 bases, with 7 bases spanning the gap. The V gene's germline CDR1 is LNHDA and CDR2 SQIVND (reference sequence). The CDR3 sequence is CASSISPSDTQYF. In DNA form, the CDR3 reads TGTGCCAGTAGTATAAGCCCGTCAGATACGCAGTATTTT.

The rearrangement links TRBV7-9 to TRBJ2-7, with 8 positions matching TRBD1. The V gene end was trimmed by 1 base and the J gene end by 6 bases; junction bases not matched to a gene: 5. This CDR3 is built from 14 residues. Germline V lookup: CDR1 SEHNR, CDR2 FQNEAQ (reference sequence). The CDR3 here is CASSLVPGQGEQYF. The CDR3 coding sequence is TGTGCCAGCAGCTTAGTACCCGGACAGGGCGAGCAGTACTTC.

The CDR3, as DNA: TGTGCCAGCAGTGTGCCCGGTAGCACAGATACGCAGTATTTT. Translated, it gives CASSVPGSTDTQYF. The V call is TRBV2, the J call TRBJ2-3, with no clear D. The CDR3 has 14 amino acids. V lost 4 bases and J 0 bases, leaving 8 bases between the germline ends. Germline values: CDR1 SNHLY, CDR2 FYNNEI. The whole variable domain, remainder taken from reference TRBV2 and TRBJ2-3, is EPEVTQTPSHQVTQMGQEVILRCVPISNHLYFYWYRQILGQKVEFLVSFYNNEISEKSEIFDDQFSVERPDGSNFTLKIRSTKLEDSAMYFCASSVPGSTDTQYFGPGTRLTVL.

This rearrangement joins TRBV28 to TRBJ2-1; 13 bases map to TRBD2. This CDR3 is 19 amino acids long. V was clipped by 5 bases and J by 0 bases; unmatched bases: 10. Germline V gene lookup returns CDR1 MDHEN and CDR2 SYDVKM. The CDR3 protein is CASSPRGTSGMSSYNEQFF. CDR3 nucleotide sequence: TGTGCCAGCAGTCCCCGAGGGACTAGCGGGATGAGCTCCTACAATGAGCAGTTCTTC.

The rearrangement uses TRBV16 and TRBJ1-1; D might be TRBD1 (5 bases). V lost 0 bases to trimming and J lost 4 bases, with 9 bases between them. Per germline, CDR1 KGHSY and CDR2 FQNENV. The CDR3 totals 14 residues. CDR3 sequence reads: CASSQSWGGTEAFF. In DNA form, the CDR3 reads TGTGCCAGCAGCCAATCGTGGGGGGGCACTGAAGCTTTCTTT.

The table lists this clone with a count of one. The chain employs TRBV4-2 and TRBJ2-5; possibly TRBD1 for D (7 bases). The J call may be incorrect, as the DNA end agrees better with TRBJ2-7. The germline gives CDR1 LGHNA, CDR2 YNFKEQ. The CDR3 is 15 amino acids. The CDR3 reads CASSLAAQGPGEQYF. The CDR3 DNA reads TGTGCCAGCAGCCTAGCGGCACAGGGGCCGGGCGAGCAGTACTTC.

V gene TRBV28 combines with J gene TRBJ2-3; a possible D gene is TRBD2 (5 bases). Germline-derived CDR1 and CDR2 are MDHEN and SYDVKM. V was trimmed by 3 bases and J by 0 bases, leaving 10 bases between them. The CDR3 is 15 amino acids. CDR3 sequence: CASSFVGGSTDTQYF. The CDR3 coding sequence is TGTGCCAGCAGTTTCGTAGGAGGCAGCACAGATACGCAGTATTTT.

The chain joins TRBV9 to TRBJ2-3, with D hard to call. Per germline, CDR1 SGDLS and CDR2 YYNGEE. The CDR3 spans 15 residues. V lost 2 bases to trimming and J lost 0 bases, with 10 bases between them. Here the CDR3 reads CASSVFGASTDTQYF. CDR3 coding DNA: TGTGCCAGCAGCGTTTTTGGAGCGAGCACAGATACGCAGTATTTT.

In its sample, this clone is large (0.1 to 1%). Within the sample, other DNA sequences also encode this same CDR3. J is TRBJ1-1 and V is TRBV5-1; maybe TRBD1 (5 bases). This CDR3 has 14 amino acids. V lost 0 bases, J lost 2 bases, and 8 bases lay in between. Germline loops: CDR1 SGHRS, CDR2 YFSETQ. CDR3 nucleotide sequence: TGCGCCAGCAGCTTGGCGACAGCCAACACTGAAGCTTTCTTT. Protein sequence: CASSLATANTEAFF.

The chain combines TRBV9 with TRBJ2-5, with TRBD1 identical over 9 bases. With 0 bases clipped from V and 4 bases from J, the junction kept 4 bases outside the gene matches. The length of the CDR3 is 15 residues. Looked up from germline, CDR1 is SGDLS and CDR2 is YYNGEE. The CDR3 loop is CASSVATGGRETQYF. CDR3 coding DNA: TGTGCCAGCAGCGTAGCAACAGGGGGCAGAGAGACCCAGTACTTC.

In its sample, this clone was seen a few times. This CDR3 is CASSMTGSTYWAGELFF. In nucleotides, the CDR3 is TGCGCCAGCAGCATGACCGGGTCAACCTATTGGGCCGGGGAGCTGTTTTTT. This rearrangement joins TRBV10-2 to TRBJ2-2; no clear D. V was pared by 6 bases and J by 6 bases, with 23 bases between. The CDR3 totals 17 residues. CDR1 and CDR2 from the germline V gene are WSHSY and SAAADI.

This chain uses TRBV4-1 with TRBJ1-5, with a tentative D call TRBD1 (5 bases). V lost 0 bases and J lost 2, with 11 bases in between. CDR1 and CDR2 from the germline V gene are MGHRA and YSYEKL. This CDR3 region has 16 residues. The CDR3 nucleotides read TGCGCCAGCAGCCAAGATAATGGGGCTGGCAATCAGCCCCAGCATTTT. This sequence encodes CASSQDNGAGNQPQHF.

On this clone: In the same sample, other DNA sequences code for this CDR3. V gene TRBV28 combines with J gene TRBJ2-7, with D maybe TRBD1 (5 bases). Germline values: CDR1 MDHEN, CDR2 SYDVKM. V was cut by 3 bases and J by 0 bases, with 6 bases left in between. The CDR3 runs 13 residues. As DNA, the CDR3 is TGTGCCAGCAGTTTGCAGGGCTCCTACGAGCAGTACTTC. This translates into CASSLQGSYEQYF.

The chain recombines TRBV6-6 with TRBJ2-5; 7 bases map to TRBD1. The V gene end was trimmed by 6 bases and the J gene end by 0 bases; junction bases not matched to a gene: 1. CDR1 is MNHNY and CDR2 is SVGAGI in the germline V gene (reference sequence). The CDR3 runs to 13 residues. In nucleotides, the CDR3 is TGTGCCAGCAGGGGACAGTACCAAGAGACCCAGTACTTC. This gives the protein CASRGQYQETQYF.

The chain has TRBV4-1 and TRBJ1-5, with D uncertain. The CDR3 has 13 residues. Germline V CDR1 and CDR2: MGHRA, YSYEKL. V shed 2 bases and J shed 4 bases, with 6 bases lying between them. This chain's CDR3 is CASSQSTNQPQHF. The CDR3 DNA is TGCGCCAGCAGCCAATCCACAAATCAGCCCCAGCATTTT.

CDR3 in amino acids: CASSRDKVAGELFF. The CDR3 region has the DNA TGTGCCAGCAGCCGGGACAAGGTGGCCGGGGAGCTGTTTTTT. V is TRBV4-2 and J is TRBJ2-2; D possibly corresponds to TRBD1 (6 bases). V lost 4 bases and J 6 bases, leaving 12 bases between the germline ends. Germline V gene sequence: CDR1 LGHNA, CDR2 YNFKEQ. This CDR3 contains 14 residues.

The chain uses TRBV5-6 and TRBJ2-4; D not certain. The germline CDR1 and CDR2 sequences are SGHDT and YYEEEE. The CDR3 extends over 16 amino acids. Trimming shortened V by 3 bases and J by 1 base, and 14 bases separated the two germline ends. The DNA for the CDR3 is TGTGCCAGCAGCTGGTCTCCGGCCGGGGCCAAAAACATTCAGTACTTC. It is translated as CASSWSPAGAKNIQYF.